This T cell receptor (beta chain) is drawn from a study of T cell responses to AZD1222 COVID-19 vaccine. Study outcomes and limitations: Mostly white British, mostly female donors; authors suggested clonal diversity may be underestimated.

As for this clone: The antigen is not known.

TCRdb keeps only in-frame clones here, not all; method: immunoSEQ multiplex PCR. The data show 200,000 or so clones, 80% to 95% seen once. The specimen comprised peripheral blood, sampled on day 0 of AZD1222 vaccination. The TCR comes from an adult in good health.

The DNA for the CDR3 is TGTGCCAGCAGGGCAGGGGGAGGCACTGAAGCTTTCTTT. It specifies CASRAGGGTEAFF. This sequence joins TRBV12-3 or TRBV12-4 and TRBJ1-1; 7 nucleotides align to TRBD1. CDR3 length equals 13 residues. V was pared by 6 bases and J by 4 bases, with 5 bases of the junction left unmatched.